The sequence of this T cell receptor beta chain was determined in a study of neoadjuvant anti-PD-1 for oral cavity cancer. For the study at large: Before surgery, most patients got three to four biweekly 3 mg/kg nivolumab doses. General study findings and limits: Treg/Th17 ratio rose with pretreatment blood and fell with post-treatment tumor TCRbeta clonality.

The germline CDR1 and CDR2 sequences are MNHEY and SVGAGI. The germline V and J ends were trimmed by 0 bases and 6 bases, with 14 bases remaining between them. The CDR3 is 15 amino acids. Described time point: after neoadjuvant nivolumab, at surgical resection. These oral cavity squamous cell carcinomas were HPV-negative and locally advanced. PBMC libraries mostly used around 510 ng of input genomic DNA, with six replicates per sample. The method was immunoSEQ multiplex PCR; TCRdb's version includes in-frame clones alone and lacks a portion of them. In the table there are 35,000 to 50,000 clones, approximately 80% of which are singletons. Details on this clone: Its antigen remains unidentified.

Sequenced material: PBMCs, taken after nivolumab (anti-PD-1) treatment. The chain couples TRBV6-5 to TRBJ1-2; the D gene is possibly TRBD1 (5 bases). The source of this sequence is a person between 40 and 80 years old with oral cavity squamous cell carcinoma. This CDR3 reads CASSYSREGRNGYTF. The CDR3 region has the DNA TGTGCCAGCAGTTACTCGAGGGAGGGGAGGAATGGCTACACCTTC.